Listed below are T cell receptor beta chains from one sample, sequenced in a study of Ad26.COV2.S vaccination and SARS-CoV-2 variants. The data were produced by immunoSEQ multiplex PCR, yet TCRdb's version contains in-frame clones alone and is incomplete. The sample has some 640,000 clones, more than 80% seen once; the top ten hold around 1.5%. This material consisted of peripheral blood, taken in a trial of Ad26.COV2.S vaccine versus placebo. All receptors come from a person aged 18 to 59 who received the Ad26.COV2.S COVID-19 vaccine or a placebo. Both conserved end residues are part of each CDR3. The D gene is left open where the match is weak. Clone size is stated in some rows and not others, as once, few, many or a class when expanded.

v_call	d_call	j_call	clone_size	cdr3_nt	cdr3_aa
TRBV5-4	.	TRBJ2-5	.	TGTGCCAGCAGTCCAGATGGGAGAGAGACCCAGTACTTC	CASSPDGRETQYF
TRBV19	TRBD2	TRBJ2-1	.	TGTGCCAGTAGTATGTCGGGGGGCTCCTACAATGAGCAGTTCTTC	CASSMSGGSYNEQFF
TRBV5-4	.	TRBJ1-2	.	TGTGCCAGCAGCTTCGGGACGGAGAACTATGGCTACACCTTC	CASSFGTENYGYTF
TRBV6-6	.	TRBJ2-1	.	TGTGCCAGCAGACGCGGGCCGTTTGAGGACAATGAGCAGTTCTTC	CASRRGPFEDNEQFF
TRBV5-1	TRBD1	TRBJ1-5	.	TGCGCCAGCAGCTTCGGACAGGGGAATCAGCCCCAGCATTTT	CASSFGQGNQPQHF
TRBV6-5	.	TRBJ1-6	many	TGTGCCAGCAGTTACTCGAGGGGATCCAGGACCCTCCGCTTT	CASSYSRGSRTLRF
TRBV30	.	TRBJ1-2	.	TGTGCCTGGAGTCGGGACCGACAATACTATGGCTACACCTTC	CAWSRDRQYYGYTF
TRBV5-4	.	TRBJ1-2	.	TGTGCCAGCAGCTTTCAACGGACTTCTAACTATGGCTACACCTTC	CASSFQRTSNYGYTF
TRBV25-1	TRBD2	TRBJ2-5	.	TGTGCCAGCAGTGAATACGGGGAGGGTAGGGGCAAAGAGACCCAGTACTTC	CASSEYGEGRGKETQYF
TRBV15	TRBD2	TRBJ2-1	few	TGTGCCACCAGCAGAGATCGCGGGGGCAATGAGCAGTTCTTC	CATSRDRGGNEQFF
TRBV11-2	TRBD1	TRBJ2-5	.	TGTGCCAGCAGCAGGACAGGGGAAGAGACCCAGTACTTC	CASSRTGEETQYF
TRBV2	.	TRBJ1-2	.	TGTGCCAGCAGCCCGGGGTCAACTAACTATGGCTACACCTTC	CASSPGSTNYGYTF
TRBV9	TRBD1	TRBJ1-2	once	TGTGCCAGCAGCGCCTACAGGGGCTCTAACTATGGCTACACCTTC	CASSAYRGSNYGYTF
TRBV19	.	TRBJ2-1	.	TGTGCCAGTAGTATCCCCTCTTTGGAATACAATGAGCAGTTCTTC	CASSIPSLEYNEQFF
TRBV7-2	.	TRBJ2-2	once	TGTGCCAGCAGCTTAGTGCAGGGAGCTACCGGGGAGCTGTTTTTT	CASSLVQGATGELFF
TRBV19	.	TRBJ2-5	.	TGTGCCAGTAGTCCTCGTCCCAGAGAGACCCAGTACTTC	CASSPRPRETQYF
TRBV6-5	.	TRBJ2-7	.	TGTGCCAGCAAAGGGATTCCGGGGGCGGGCGAGCAGTACTTC	CASKGIPGAGEQYF
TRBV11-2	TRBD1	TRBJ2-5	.	TGTGCCAGCAGTTTAGGGACAGAGAGAGAGACCCAGTACTTC	CASSLGTERETQYF
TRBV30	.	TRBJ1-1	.	TGTGCCTGGAATCACGGTACGAACACTGAAGCTTTCTTT	CAWNHGTNTEAFF
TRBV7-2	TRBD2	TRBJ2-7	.	TGTGCCAGCAGCTTAGTAGGGCTAGCGGACCCCTACGAGCAGTACTTC	CASSLVGLADPYEQYF
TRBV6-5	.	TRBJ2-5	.	TGTGCCAGCAGCCCCAGGGGCAAGGGAGAGACCCAGTACTTC	CASSPRGKGETQYF
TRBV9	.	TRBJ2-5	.	TGTGCCAGCAGCGTAGGCGGGGTGAGAATCGGAGAGACCCAGTACTTC	CASSVGGVRIGETQYF
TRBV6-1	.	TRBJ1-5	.	TGTGCCAGCAGTGAAGCCCTCCATACGCCCCAGCATTTT	CASSEALHTPQHF
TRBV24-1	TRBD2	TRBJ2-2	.	TGTGCCACCAGGACTAGCGGGAACGGGGAGCTGTTTTTT	CATRTSGNGELFF
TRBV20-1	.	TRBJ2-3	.	TGCAGTGCTAGTCGGAGGGGGTCCACAGATACGCAGTATTTT	CSASRRGSTDTQYF
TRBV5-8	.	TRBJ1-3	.	TGTGCCAGCAGTCTGGGTCTTGCGTCCTCTGGAAACACCATATATTTT	CASSLGLASSGNTIYF
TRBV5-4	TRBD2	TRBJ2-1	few	TGTGCCAGCAGCTTGGGGAGCGGGAGGGCCCCTGATGAGCAGTTCTTC	CASSLGSGRAPDEQFF
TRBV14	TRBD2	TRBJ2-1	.	TGTGCCAGCAGCGGACTAGCGGGAGTCATAGATGAGCAGTTCTTC	CASSGLAGVIDEQFF
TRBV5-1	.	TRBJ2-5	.	TGCGCCAGCGGCCAAGCAGGCGGGGAGACCCAGTACTTC	CASGQAGGETQYF
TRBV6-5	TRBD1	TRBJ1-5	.	TGTGCCAGCAGTCAACCGACAGGGGGGCAGCCCCAGCATTTT	CASSQPTGGQPQHF
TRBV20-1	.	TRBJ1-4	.	TGCAGTGCTGGGGGGGCGGAAAAACTGTTTTTT	CSAGGAEKLFF
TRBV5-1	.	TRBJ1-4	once	TGCGCCAGCAGCTTGGGGGGCTCAACTAATGAAAAACTGTTTTTT	CASSLGGSTNEKLFF
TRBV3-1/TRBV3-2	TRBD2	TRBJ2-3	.	TGTGCCAGCAGCCAAGAAGGCCCTAGCGGCAGCACAGATACGCAGTATTTT	CASSQEGPSGSTDTQYF
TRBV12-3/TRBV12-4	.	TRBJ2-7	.	TGTGCCAGCAGTTTTGGTCCGAGGGAGCAGTACTTC	CASSFGPREQYF
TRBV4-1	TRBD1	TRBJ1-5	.	TGCGCCAGCAGCCAAGATAACGAAGGGGGCGGTCAGCCCCAGCATTTT	CASSQDNEGGGQPQHF
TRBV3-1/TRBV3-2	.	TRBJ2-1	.	TGTGCCAGCCTGGGTGGTTGGGATGAGCAGTTCTTC	CASLGGWDEQFF
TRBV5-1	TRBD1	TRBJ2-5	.	TGCGCCAGCAGCATAGGACAGGGGGCAGGGGCAGAGACCCAGTACTTC	CASSIGQGAGAETQYF
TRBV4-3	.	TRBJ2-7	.	TGCGCCAGCAGCCAAGATCTGACCGGGGCCTACGAGCAGTACTTC	CASSQDLTGAYEQYF
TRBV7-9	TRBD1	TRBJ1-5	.	TGTGCCAGCAGCTTGACAGGGGATGGGGGTCAGCCCCAGCATTTT	CASSLTGDGGQPQHF
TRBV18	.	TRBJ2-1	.	TGTGCCAGCTCACCGTTCGCCGGTGAGCAGTTCTTC	CASSPFAGEQFF
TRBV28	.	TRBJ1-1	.	TGTGCCAGCGCCTTGAGGACGGACCCCCCAACTGAAGCTTTCTTT	CASALRTDPPTEAFF
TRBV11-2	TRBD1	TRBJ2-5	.	TGTGCCAAATCCGAAGGGGGACAGCTGATTGGGGAGACCCAGTACTTC	CAKSEGGQLIGETQYF
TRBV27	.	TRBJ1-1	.	TGTGCCAGCAGTTTATTCCCGGACAGCAATGAAGCTTTCTTT	CASSLFPDSNEAFF
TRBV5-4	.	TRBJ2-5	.	TGTGCCAGCAGCTCGGGGTCAGGGGCAGGGCAAGAGACCCAGTACTTC	CASSSGSGAGQETQYF
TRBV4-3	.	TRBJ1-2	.	TGCGCCAGCAGCCGGACAGTTTCCAACTATGGCTACACCTTC	CASSRTVSNYGYTF
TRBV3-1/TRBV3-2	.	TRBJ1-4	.	TGTGCCAGCAGCCAAGTTGGGGTAGCAACTAATGAAAAACTGTTTTTT	CASSQVGVATNEKLFF
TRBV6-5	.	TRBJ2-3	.	TGTGCCAGCAGTCATCTAGCGAACCCCACAGATACGCAGTATTTT	CASSHLANPTDTQYF
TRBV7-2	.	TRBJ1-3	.	TGTGCCAGCAGCTTAGATGTGAGGGTAGGAAACACCATATATTTT	CASSLDVRVGNTIYF
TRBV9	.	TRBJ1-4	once	TGTGCCAGCAGCGTAGGAACGTTTAATGAAAAACTGTTTTTT	CASSVGTFNEKLFF
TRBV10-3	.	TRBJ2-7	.	TGTGCCATCAGTGAGCAGGATTTATACGAGCAGTACTTC	CAISEQDLYEQYF